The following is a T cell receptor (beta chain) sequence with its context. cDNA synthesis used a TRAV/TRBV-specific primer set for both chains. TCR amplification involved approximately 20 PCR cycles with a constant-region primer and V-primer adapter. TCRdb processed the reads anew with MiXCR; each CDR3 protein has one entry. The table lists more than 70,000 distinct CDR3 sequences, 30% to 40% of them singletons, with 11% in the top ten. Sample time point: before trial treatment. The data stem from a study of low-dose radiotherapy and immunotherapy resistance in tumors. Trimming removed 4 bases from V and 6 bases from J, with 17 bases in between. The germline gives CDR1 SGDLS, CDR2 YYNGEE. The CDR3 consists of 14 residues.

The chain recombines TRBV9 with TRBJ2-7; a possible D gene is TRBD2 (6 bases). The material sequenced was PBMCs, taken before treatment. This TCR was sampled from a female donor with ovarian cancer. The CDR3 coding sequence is TGTGCCAGCAGCCTGTTGGCGGCTAGCGCCGAGCAGTACTTC. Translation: CASSLLAASAEQYF.